This is a list of T cell receptor beta chains from one sample in a study of CD8 T cells in ankylosing spondylitis. TCRdb used MiXCR to reprocess the 5' RACE reads, holding one entry per CDR3 protein. The sample lists fewer than 550,000 distinct CDR3 sequences, less than 6% occurring once. Sequenced sample: blood, either unsorted or a sorted T cell fraction (not recorded which). All receptors derive from a male donor with ankylosing spondylitis. Each CDR3 is given with its conserved first and last residue. The D gene is left open where the match is weak. The size field reads once, few, many or a size class.

v_gene: TRBV6-2/TRBV6-3; abundance: many; j_gene: TRBJ2-4; d_gene: -; len: 11; CDR3nt: TGTGCCAGCAACCAGGGGGGGGTTCAGTACTTC; CDR3aa: CASNQGGVQYF
v_gene: TRBV6-4; abundance: many; j_gene: TRBJ1-1; d_gene: -; len: 16; CDR3nt: TGTGCCAGCAGTGACACCCCGGGAGGGCCTCACACTGAAGCTTTCTTT; CDR3aa: CASSDTPGGPHTEAFF
v_gene: TRBV7-2; abundance: many; j_gene: TRBJ1-1; d_gene: TRBD1; len: 15; CDR3nt: TGTGCCAGCAGCTTAGGGGGGACAGGGGGAGCTGAAGCTTTCTTT; CDR3aa: CASSLGGTGGAEAFF
v_gene: TRBV5-1; abundance: many; j_gene: TRBJ2-3; d_gene: -; len: 14; CDR3nt: TGCGCCAGCAGCTCGGCTCACAGCACAGATACGCAGTATTTT; CDR3aa: CASSSAHSTDTQYF
v_gene: TRBV6-1; abundance: few; j_gene: TRBJ2-1; d_gene: TRBD2; len: 15; CDR3nt: TGTGCCAGCAGTAGGAAGGTAGCGGGAGTCAATGAGCAGTTCTTC; CDR3aa: CASSRKVAGVNEQFF
v_gene: TRBV29-1; abundance: many; j_gene: TRBJ2-7; d_gene: -; len: 13; CDR3nt: TGCAGCGTTGGAACCGGAGCCTTTGAGGAGCAGTACTTC; CDR3aa: CSVGTGAFEEQYF
v_gene: TRBV6-2/TRBV6-3; abundance: few; j_gene: TRBJ1-2; d_gene: -; len: 13; CDR3nt: TGTGCCAGCAGCCCATGGGACGGCGGTGGCTACACCTTC; CDR3aa: CASSPWDGGGYTF
v_gene: TRBV6-2/TRBV6-3; abundance: many; j_gene: TRBJ1-5; d_gene: -; len: 15; CDR3nt: TGTGCCAGCAGTAAGAGAAGGGCAAGCAATCAGCCCCAGCATTTT; CDR3aa: CASSKRRASNQPQHF
v_gene: TRBV7-9; abundance: many; j_gene: TRBJ2-3; d_gene: TRBD2; len: 16; CDR3nt: TGTGCCAGCAGCGGTGGGACTAGCGGGAAAGCAGATACGCAGTATTTT; CDR3aa: CASSGGTSGKADTQYF
v_gene: TRBV7-2; abundance: many; j_gene: TRBJ1-2; d_gene: -; len: 15; CDR3nt: TGTGCCAGCAGCCCCTCGGGACCGCCGTCAAATGGCTACACCTTC; CDR3aa: CASSPSGPPSNGYTF